One sample yielded the 14 T cell receptor beta chains listed below, sequenced in a study of long-term antiretroviral therapy in people with HIV. The authors ran the immunoSEQ assay, v3.0, at survey level. Sequencing used immunoSEQ multiplex PCR; TCRdb keeps in-frame clones, though not all of them. The repertoire includes just over 35,000 clones, roughly 87% of them detected once, and about 6% sits in the top ten. Specimen: unsorted PBMCs, collected 0.6 years after starting antiretroviral therapy. Receptors originate from a man younger than 35 with HIV.

The V call is TRBV5-6, the J call TRBJ2-5; the D gene is possibly TRBD2 (5 bases). Germline-derived CDR1 and CDR2 are SGHDT and YYEEEE. This CDR3 region has 19 residues. The ends were cut back, 0 bases at V and 7 bases at J, with 28 bases in the middle. The CDR3 protein is CASSLVSPRTPREIGTQYF. The CDR3 coding sequence is TGTGCCAGCAGCTTGGTTTCTCCCCGTACTCCGAGGGAGATCGGGACCCAGTACTTC.

The chain couples TRBV11-2 to TRBJ2-1; 10 bases fit TRBD1. The CDR3 runs to 19 residues. V shed 0 bases and J 5 bases; nucleotides not matched to a gene: 13. Germline V gives CDR1 SGHAT, CDR2 FQNNGV. Here the CDR3 reads CASSLDGRKGDRGNNEQFF. The CDR3 DNA reads as TGTGCCAGCAGCTTAGATGGGCGGAAGGGGGACAGGGGCAACAATGAGCAGTTCTTC.

Relative to its sample, this clone is medium-sized (0.01 to 0.1%). The gene calls are TRBV5-6 and TRBJ2-2, with D possibly being TRBD1 (5 bases). The germline CDR1 and CDR2 sequences are SGHDT and YYEEEE. This CDR3 is built from 17 residues. The V end was cut by 4 bases, the J end by 1 base, with 17 bases between. CDR3 in amino acids: CASSPLPQVLNTGELFF. DNA for the CDR3: TGTGCCAGCAGCCCGCTGCCACAGGTTCTGAACACCGGGGAGCTGTTTTTT. The full variable domain, rest sourced from reference TRBV5-6 and TRBJ2-2, is DAGVTQSPTHLIKTRGQQVTLRCSPKSGHDTVSWYQQALGQGPQFIFQYYEEEERQRGNFPDRFSGHQFPNYSSELNVNALLLGDSALYLCASSPLPQVLNTGELFFGEGSRLTVL.

A note on this clone: This sample includes further DNA sequences coding for the same CDR3. The V and J genes are TRBV25-1 and TRBJ1-1; D unclear. V was pared by 1 base and J by 1 base, with 4 bases between. The CDR3 runs 13 residues. Germline CDR1 is MGHDK and CDR2 is SYGVNS. This CDR3 reads CASSEFRNTEAFF. CDR3 nucleotides: TGTGCCAGCAGTGAATTCAGGAACACTGAAGCTTTCTTT. The variable domain in full, completed from reference TRBV25-1 and TRBJ1-1, reads EADIYQTPRYLVIGTGKKITLECSQTMGHDKMYWYQQDPGMELHLIHYSYGVNSTEKGDLSSESTVSRIRTEHFPLTLESARPSHTSQYLCASSEFRNTEAFFGQGTRLTVV.

V is TRBV11-1 and J is TRBJ1-3, with 7 bases identical to TRBD1. CDR1 and CDR2 (germline): SGHAT, FQDESV (reference sequence). Unmatched junction bases numbered 8, after V lost 3 bases and J lost 3 bases. The CDR3 spans 16 residues. CDR3 in amino acids: CASSFSTGRDGNTIYF. In nucleotides, the CDR3 is TGTGCCAGCAGCTTCTCGACAGGGAGAGATGGAAACACCATATATTTT.

The CDR3 sequence is CASSSTRLGGELFF. CDR3 in DNA: TGTGCCAGCAGCAGTACGAGGCTGGGCGGGGAGCTGTTTTTT. The gene calls are TRBV27 and TRBJ2-2; no definite D call. This CDR3 is 14 amino acids long. Germline V gene data show CDR1 as MNHEY and CDR2 as SMNVEV (reference sequence). The ends were cut back, 6 bases at V and 7 bases at J, with 15 bases in the middle.

The chain carries TRBV27 and TRBJ1-1; D not certain. The V gene lost 3 bases and the J gene lost 1 base, with 9 bases spanning the gap. Germline loops: CDR1 MNHEY, CDR2 SMNVEV (reference sequence). The CDR3 length is 14 residues. The DNA for the CDR3 is TGTGCCAGCAGTTTGCATGGCTGGAACACTGAAGCTTTCTTT. Its protein is CASSLHGWNTEAFF.

Relative to its sample, this clone is large. The chain joins TRBV4-3 to TRBJ2-1, with D possibly being TRBD2 (5 bases). CDR1 and CDR2 (germline): LGHNA, YSLEER. The CDR3 consists of 15 residues. V shed 5 bases and J shed 2 bases, with 13 bases lying between them. The CDR3 protein is CASSLALNAYNEQFF. DNA of the CDR3: TGCGCCAGCAGCTTAGCGCTCAATGCCTACAATGAGCAGTTCTTC.

The chain links TRBV7-6 to TRBJ2-7; 7 bases are a match to TRBD2. Trimming took 4 bases from V and 6 from J; bases not matched to a gene: 6. This CDR3 is built from 13 residues. Per germline, CDR1 SGHVS and CDR2 FNYEAQ. The CDR3 loop is CASSSKAGREQYF. The DNA for the CDR3 is TGTGCCAGCAGCTCAAAAGCGGGGCGCGAGCAGTACTTC.

The sample holds one count of this clone. The chain uses TRBV5-8 and TRBJ2-5; D is unclear. V shed 4 bases and J shed 4 bases, with 5 bases lying between them. The CDR3 contains 11 residues. Per the germline V gene, CDR1 is SGHTS and CDR2 is YDEGEE. CDR3 region: CASSVRETQYF. DNA for the CDR3: TGTGCCAGCAGCGTTAGAGAGACCCAGTACTTC. Supplemented by reference TRBV5-8 and TRBJ2-5, the full variable domain reads EAGVTQSPTHLIKTRGQQATLRCSPISGHTSVYWYQQALGLGLQFLLWYDEGEERNRGNFPPRFSGRQFPNYSSELNVNALELEDSALYLCASSVRETQYFGPGTRLLVL.

J is TRBJ1-2 and V is TRBV28; TRBD1 matches at 8 bases. CDR1 and CDR2 (germline): MDHEN, SYDVKM. With V trimmed by 3 bases and J by 5 bases, 5 bases remained unmatched. The CDR3 covers 14 residues. The CDR3 DNA follows: TGTGCCAGCAGTTTGAGGACAGGGAATTATGGCTACACCTTC. Translated, it gives CASSLRTGNYGYTF.

The V and J genes are TRBV27 and TRBJ2-1; no firm D call. The CDR3 has 12 residues. Germline CDR1 is MNHEY and CDR2 is SMNVEV (reference sequence). V was shortened by 3 bases and J by 9 bases, with 9 bases between the two germline ends. DNA of the CDR3: TGTGCCAGCAGTTTTGGGGTCGGTGAGCAGTTCTTC. Its protein is CASSFGVGEQFF.

CDR3 region: CASSLGTGRNEQYF. In nucleotides, the CDR3 is TGCGCCAGCAGCCTAGGGACGGGCCGAAACGAGCAGTACTTC. The chain links TRBV4-1 to TRBJ2-7; the D gene could be TRBD1 or TRBD2 (5 bases each). The CDR3 is 14 amino acids. Germline lookup yields CDR1 MGHRA and CDR2 YSYEKL. V lost 4 bases and J 5 bases, leaving 15 bases between the germline ends.

V gene TRBV29-1 combines with J gene TRBJ2-5; D may be TRBD2 (6 bases). Trimming took off 5 bases at V and 5 bases at J, with 18 bases between the two ends. This CDR3 is built from 14 residues. Germline values: CDR1 SQVTM, CDR2 ANQGSEA. CDR3: CSVHPGLGGETQYF. In nucleotides, the CDR3 is TGCAGCGTTCACCCGGGACTCGGAGGGGAGACCCAGTACTTC.